Listed below are T cell receptor beta chains from one sample, sequenced in a study of tumor-infiltrating lymphocytes in primary liver carcinoma. One entry per CDR3 protein, called by TCRdb with MiXCR from the multiplex PCR reads. This sample yields about 84,000 distinct CDR3 sequences, of which approximately 72% are seen a single time; approximately 19% belongs to the top ten. Input material: liver tumor tissue from sampling region 1. The receptors come from a man aged 35-49 years with primary liver carcinoma and hepatitis B virus infection. Each CDR3 is given with its conserved first and last residue. Each record gives: CDR3 length, V gene, D gene, clone size, J gene, CDR3 DNA, CDR3 protein. D genes are given only for firm matches. Some rows mark clone size as missing; the rest say once, few, many or name a class of expanded clone.

>14|TRBV5-5|TRBD2|many|TRBJ2-3
TGTGCCAGCAGCTTGGGACTAGCGGGAGATACGCAGTATTTT
CASSLGLAGDTQYF
>13|TRBV5-5|.|.|TRBJ1-1
TGTACCAGCAGCTTCGGGGGGAACACTGAAGCTTTCTTT
CTSSFGGNTEAFF
>13|TRBV7-9|.|once|TRBJ2-1
TGTGACAGCGGCCGGGTAGGTGCCTACGAGCAGTTCTTC
CDSGRVGAYEQFF
>15|TRBV12-3/TRBV12-4|.|once|TRBJ2-6
TGTGCCAGTAGTTTAATGTGGGATGGGGCCAACGTCCTGACTTTC
CASSLMWDGANVLTF
>15|TRBV5-4|TRBD2|many|TRBJ2-3
TGTGCCAGCAGCACTGGACTAGCGGGAGCGGATACGCAGTATTTT
CASSTGLAGADTQYF
>16|TRBV4-2|.|.|TRBJ2-3
TGTGCCAGCAGCCATGCACTGAGGGTTGAGCCAGATACGCAGTATTTT
CASSHALRVEPDTQYF
>14|TRBV5-6|.|once|TRBJ2-5
TGTGCCAGCAGCAGACAGGACGAGGGAGAGACCCAATACTTC
CASSRQDEGETQYF
>14|TRBV6-5|.|many|TRBJ1-1
TGTGCCAGCAGGAGGGATCAAATGAACACTGAAGCTTTCTTT
CASRRDQMNTEAFF
>12|TRBV11-2|.|.|TRBJ2-1
TGTCCTAGCAGCTTGGGGATACGTGAGCAGTTCTTC
CPSSLGIREQFF
>16|TRBV6-5|.|.|TRBJ2-2
TGTGCTAGCTGTTCCTTGAGCAGGAGGACTACCGGGGAGCTGTTTTTT
CASCSLSRRTTGELFF
>15|TRBV10-3|.|many|TRBJ1-2
TGTGCCATCGGCGACGTCCTCGGCTGGAGCTATGGCTACACCTTC
CAIGDVLGWSYGYTF
>15|TRBV6-5|TRBD1|.|TRBJ1-1
TGCGCCAGCAGTTACGCCCGGGACAGGGCCCCAATAGCTTTCTTT
CASSYARDRAPIAFF
>17|TRBV5-5|.|.|TRBJ2-5
TGTGCCAGCAACTTGGGGCTAGCAAGAGGATACCAAGAGGCCCAGTACTTC
CASNLGLARGYQEAQYF
>15|TRBV5-4|.|.|TRBJ2-2
TGTGCCAGCAACTTGGGCAGACGGGGCACCGGGGAGCTGTTTTTT
CASNLGRRGTGELFF
>15|TRBV12-3/TRBV12-4|.|few|TRBJ1-6
TGTACCAGTAGTTCCACAACAGGGCGTAATTCACCCCTCCACTTT
CTSSSTTGRNSPLHF
>14|TRBV29-1|.|.|TRBJ2-3
TGCAGCGTTGAAGCTGATTCCGGCGCAGATACGCAGTATTTT
CSVEADSGADTQYF